One sample yielded the 4 T cell receptor beta chains listed below, sequenced in a study of lymphopenia after photon versus proton radiotherapy. This table comes from immunoSEQ multiplex PCR, and its TCRdb copy is limited to in-frame clones, with some not included. The repertoire includes approximately 30,000 clones, under 85% of them detected once, and approximately 4% sits in the top ten. Sample: peripheral blood, taken from a patient treated with photon-based radiotherapy. These receptors all come from a woman aged 45-65 years with pancreatic cancer.

This clone occurred a few times. This sequence joins TRBV9 and TRBJ1-2; the D is unclear. Germline CDR1 SGDLS, CDR2 YYNGEE. V was cut by 0 bases and J by 5 bases, with 11 bases left in between. The CDR3 is 14 residues long. The CDR3 DNA sequence: TGTGCCAGCAGCGTAGATCGGGGAAGGTATGGCTACACCTTC. Residues: CASSVDRGRYGYTF.

J is TRBJ2-7 and V is TRBV19, with 7 bases that match TRBD1. Germline values: CDR1 LNHDA, CDR2 SQIVND (reference sequence). The ends lost 7 bases at V and 0 bases at J; junction bases unmatched: 9. The CDR3 has 15 residues. CDR3 nucleotides: TGTGCCAGTACCGATGGACAGGCCAGCTCCTACGAGCAGTACTTC. Residues: CASTDGQASSYEQYF.

The rearrangement links TRBV7-6 to TRBJ2-7; TRBD2 aligns across 8 bases. Trimming cost V 3 bases and J 5 bases; bases outside gene matches: 6. Germline V gene sequence: CDR1 SGHVS, CDR2 FNYEAQ. This CDR3 is 14 amino acids long. The CDR3 sequence is CASSFRAGEDEQYF. The CDR3 DNA reads TGTGCCAGCAGCTTTCGAGCGGGAGAAGACGAGCAGTACTTC.

The chain carries TRBV29-1 and TRBJ2-1; 8 bases map to TRBD2. Looked up from germline, CDR1 is SQVTM and CDR2 is ANQGSEA. After removal of 5 bases from V and 4 bases from J, the junction contained 7 bases not matched to a gene. The CDR3 extends over 14 amino acids. The chain's CDR3 is CSVSGLASYNEQFF. For the CDR3, the DNA is TGCAGCGTTTCTGGACTAGCCTCTTACAATGAGCAGTTCTTC.